These 30 T cell receptor delta chains share one sample of origin, sequenced in a study of Vδ1+ human thymocytes. General observations from the study: Thymic TRG and TRD repertoires appeared highly polyclonal.

Sequences come from RNA converted to cDNA by reverse transcription. Multiplex PCR used pooled V-gene forward primers and a constant-region reverse primer to amplify CDR3s. TCRdb reprocessed the multiplex PCR reads through CATT. Of 22,000 or so delta-chain clones listed, 7% to 8.5% are singletons. The antigens of these receptors remain unknown. Sequencing input: Vdelta1+ gamma-delta thymocytes from the thymus. Subset in this sample: FACS-sorted CD3+ TCRalphabeta- TCRVdelta1+ TCRVdelta2- thymocytes. The receptors derive from a child in the first two years of life who had congenital heart surgery.

This clone showed up just a few times. This chain links TRDV1 with TRDJ1; maybe TRDD2 (7 bases). The germline CDR1 and CDR2 sequences are TSWWSYY and QGS. Deletions cut 5 bases from V and 4 bases from J, with 23 bases between. The CDR3 extends over 17 amino acids. This CDR3 reads CALGNVAFLGGGDKLIF. CDR3 coding DNA: TGTGCTCTTGGGAACGTGGCCTTCCTCGGGGGAGGCGATAAACTCATCTTT.

This clone has only a few counts. V is TRDV1 and J is TRDJ1; D is ambiguous. Germline CDR1 and CDR2: TSWWSYY and QGS. CDR3 size: 18 residues. V lost 1 base, J lost 1 base, and 19 bases lay in between. Here the CDR3 reads CALGEQIYGLSSTDKLIF. As DNA, the CDR3 is TGTGCTCTTGGGGAACAAATCTACGGACTGTCCTCCACCGATAAACTCATCTTT.

This clone was found a few times. The J gene is TRDJ1, the V gene TRDV1; D uncertain. Germline CDR1 and CDR2: TSWWSYY and QGS. CDR3 length equals 18 residues. Trimming cost V 2 bases and J 0 bases, with 19 bases left between them. Here the CDR3 DNA reads TGTGCTCTTGGGGAAGCGCCGGGAACGTGGTGGGACACCGATAAACTCATCTTT. Translating it yields CALGEAPGTWWDTDKLIF.

This rearrangement joins TRDV1 to TRDJ1, with TRDD3 matching 10 bases. No J gene was available from TCRdb, and it was assigned here by a germline match of the DNA. Losses at the gene ends were 0 bases for V and 3 bases for J; bases not matched to a gene: 10. From germline, CDR1 is TSWWSYY and CDR2 QGS. The CDR3 sequence is 18 residues long. The CDR3 loop is CALGELARVGGYADKLIF. CDR3 DNA: TGTGCTCTTGGGGAACTAGCCCGCGTGGGGGGATACGCCGATAAACTCATCTTT.

The chain has TRDV1 and TRDJ1; D is unclear. Trimming cost V 0 bases and J 0 bases, with 11 bases left between them. The germline gives CDR1 TSWWSYY, CDR2 QGS. This CDR3 spans 16 amino acids. The DNA for the CDR3 is TGTGCTCTTGGGGAACTCTGGTACCCGTACACCGATAAACTCATCTTT. It is translated as CALGELWYPYTDKLIF.

In its sample, this clone ranks as medium-sized (0.01 to 0.1%). The V gene is TRDV2, the J gene TRDJ1, with 12 bases that match TRDD3. This CDR3 is 14 amino acids long. V was pared by 3 bases and J by 7 bases, with 5 bases of the junction left unmatched. Per the germline V gene, CDR1 is GEAIGNYY and CDR2 is EKD. The CDR3 DNA is TGTGCCTGTGACCTGGGGGATACGCAGGGTAAACTCATCTTT. Translated: CACDLGDTQGKLIF.

This clone was detected a few times. The rearrangement uses TRDV1 and TRDJ1, with 11 nucleotides matching TRDD3. The V gene end was trimmed by 1 base and the J gene end by 4 bases; junction bases not matched to a gene: 35. The CDR3 extends over 26 amino acids. Per germline, CDR1 TSWWSYY and CDR2 QGS. The CDR3 reads CALGERRSASARRMGDTHKWLDKLIF. CDR3 DNA: TGTGCTCTTGGGGAACGGAGATCTGCGTCAGCTCGTCGTATGGGGGATACGCATAAGTGGCTCGATAAACTCATCTTT.

The rearrangement uses TRDV1 and TRDJ1, with D possibly being TRDD2 (6 bases). This CDR3 spans 24 amino acids. V was pared by 0 bases and J by 0 bases, with 35 bases between. Germline V gene sequence: CDR1 TSWWSYY, CDR2 QGS. The CDR3, as DNA: TGTGCTCTTGGGGAACTCCAACTTCCTGCCAAATGGCGGCCAACTTGTGAATACACCGATAAACTCATCTTT. Protein: CALGELQLPAKWRPTCEYTDKLIF.

This clone was observed a few times. This chain links TRDV1 with TRDJ1; D assignment may be TRDD2 or TRDD3 (5 bases each). There are 22 residues in the CDR3. CDR1 is TSWWSYY, CDR2 QGS, per germline. V gave up 5 bases and J gave up 1 base, with 35 bases separating them. The CDR3 region has the DNA TGTGCTCTTGGGTCACGTTGTGGGGCCCTCCCCGCCCTACTCGGACCCACCGATAAACTCATCTTT. Translating it yields CALGSRCGALPALLGPTDKLIF.

This clone was detected only a few times. The chain has TRDV1 and TRDJ1, with a tentative D call TRDD3 (5 bases). Germline values: CDR1 TSWWSYY, CDR2 QGS. The CDR3 is 16 residues long. The V end was cut by 5 bases, the J end by 0 bases, with 16 bases between. The CDR3 region is CALGKGSSGYTDKLIF. The CDR3 DNA reads as TGTGCTCTTGGGAAGGGGTCGTCGGGATACACCGATAAACTCATCTTT.

The sample holds a few counts of this clone. The chain is built from TRDV1 and TRDJ1, with D perhaps TRDD3 (6 bases). Trimming left V 3 bases short and J 0 bases short, with 20 bases between. The germline V gene has CDR1 TSWWSYY and CDR2 QGS. CDR3 size: 18 residues. CDR3: CALGDRLHAGVYTDKLIF. Here the CDR3 DNA reads TGTGCTCTTGGGGATCGACTACATGCTGGGGTTTACACCGATAAACTCATCTTT.

The sample holds a few counts of this clone. The identical CDR3 is also encoded by other nucleotide sequences in the sample. This chain connects TRDV1 to TRDJ1, with 9 nucleotides matching TRDD3. V dropped 1 base and J dropped 2; count of bases not matched to a gene: 17. CDR1 is TSWWSYY, CDR2 QGS, per germline. The CDR3 has 20 residues. This CDR3 reads CALGEQPFLRGYARTDKLIF. CDR3 DNA sequence: TGTGCTCTTGGGGAACAACCTTTCCTGCGGGGATACGCGCGGACCGATAAACTCATCTTT.

The chain links TRDV1 to TRDJ1, with a possible D match to TRDD2 (5 bases). The germline V gene has CDR1 TSWWSYY and CDR2 QGS. CDR3 length: 19 residues. V was trimmed by 2 bases and J by 0 bases, leaving 22 bases between them. The CDR3 here is CALGEASTPYVLYTDKLIF. The CDR3 coding sequence is TGTGCTCTTGGGGAAGCGTCGACCCCCTACGTCCTGTACACCGATAAACTCATCTTT.

This clone was detected a few times. This rearrangement joins TRDV1 to TRDJ1; the match to TRDD3 covers 8 bases. This CDR3 contains 22 residues. J gave up 0 bases and V 0 bases, and 21 bases lay outside the gene matches. Germline CDR1 is TSWWSYY and CDR2 is QGS. The DNA for the CDR3 is TGTGCTCTTGGGGAACTTCCACTTCCCACAGCGACTGGGGGCTCTTACACCGATAAACTCATCTTT. This encodes CALGELPLPTATGGSYTDKLIF.

J is TRDJ1 and V is TRDV1; no clear D gene. The J gene was missing in TCRdb and was found by matching the end of the DNA to germline. This CDR3 has 16 residues. V was pared by 4 bases and J by 9 bases, with 24 bases between. Germline V gives CDR1 TSWWSYY, CDR2 QGS. CDR3 residues: CALGVAGGVTTPQLIF. The CDR3 DNA reads TGTGCTCTTGGGGTCGCCGGCGGGGTTACTACTCCACAACTCATCTTT.

This clone was seen a few times. The gene calls are TRDV1 and TRDJ1, with D unclear. Germline values: CDR1 TSWWSYY, CDR2 QGS. The CDR3 sequence is 22 residues long. V was trimmed by 4 bases and J by 3 bases, leaving 36 bases between them. The CDR3 loop reads CALGGRLNMATDPYCCSDKLIF. Written as DNA, the CDR3 is TGTGCTCTTGGGGGCCGCCTAAACATGGCTACGGATCCATATTGTTGCTCCGATAAACTCATCTTT.

This clone has a handful of counts. Other DNA sequences in the same sample also yield this CDR3. The chain links TRDV1 to TRDJ1, with 13 bases identical to TRDD3. Losses at the gene ends were 3 bases for V and 0 bases for J; bases not matched to a gene: 28. This CDR3 region has 25 residues. Germline lookup yields CDR1 TSWWSYY and CDR2 QGS. CDR3 protein: CALGDKNTSFVPRLGDTHYTDKLIF. DNA of the CDR3: TGTGCTCTTGGGGATAAAAATACTTCCTTTGTTCCCCGACTGGGGGATACGCATTACACCGATAAACTCATCTTT.

The chain links TRDV1 to TRDJ1; 11 bases agree with TRDD3. In the absence of a J gene in TCRdb, the DNA was matched to germline to assign it here. Looked up from germline, CDR1 is TSWWSYY and CDR2 is QGS. The CDR3 length is 21 residues. V shed 5 bases and J 3 bases; nucleotides not matched to a gene: 23. CDR3 amino acids: CALGNRDVAGLGDIEPDKLIF. CDR3 bases: TGTGCTCTTGGGAATAGAGACGTGGCGGGACTGGGGGATATAGAGCCCGATAAACTCATCTTT.

No V gene was called here, but the J gene is TRDJ1; TRDD3, as called in the table, went unchecked against the DNA. The CDR3 spans 19 residues. CDR3 bases: TGTGCTCTTGGGGTGCCTTTCCGTTACTGGGGGATACAAGCCGATAAACTCATCTTT. This sequence encodes CALGVPFRYWGIQADKLIF.

The J gene is TRDJ1, the V gene TRDV1; D unclear. With 2 bases removed from V and 0 bases from J, the gap between germline ends came to 13 bases. Germline CDR1 and CDR2: TSWWSYY and QGS. CDR3 size: 16 residues. In nucleotides, the CDR3 is TGTGCTCTTGGGGAAAGGCGGACCCTGTACACCGATAAACTCATCTTT. Translation gives CALGERRTLYTDKLIF.

The V gene is TRDV1, the J gene TRDJ1, with TRDD3 matching 7 bases. Unmatched junction bases numbered 46, after V lost 0 bases and J lost 0 bases. Looked up from germline, CDR1 is TSWWSYY and CDR2 is QGS. This CDR3 contains 30 residues. The CDR3 DNA follows: TGTGCTCTTGGGGAACTCGCATACAAATCCTCCTCCAATGGCCGAAGTGTACTGGGGCCCCATTTGAGGTACACCGATAAACTCATCTTT. It translates to CALGELAYKSSSNGRSVLGPHLRYTDKLIF.

This clone was counted a few times. This chain connects TRDV1 to TRDJ1; 11 bases align to TRDD3. V lost 5 bases, J lost 0 bases, and 20 bases stayed unmatched. Germline V CDR1 and CDR2: TSWWSYY, QGS. This CDR3 spans 21 amino acids. CDR3 protein: CALGPGPISPLGDKDTDKLIF. The CDR3 DNA is TGTGCTCTTGGGCCCGGTCCTATTAGCCCACTGGGGGATAAGGACACCGATAAACTCATCTTT.

This clone was counted between two and nine times. The chain employs TRDV1 and TRDJ1, with D perhaps being TRDD2 or TRDD3 (8 bases each). Germline V CDR1 and CDR2: TSWWSYY, QGS. V was pared by 5 bases and J by 4 bases, with 38 bases between. The CDR3 covers 22 residues. The CDR3 nucleotides read TGTGCTCTTGGGTTGAACTTCCTACGCGGGTGGTGGAGAATGGGGGATCGCGATAAACTCATCTTT. It encodes CALGLNFLRGWWRMGDRDKLIF.

The V and J genes are TRDV1 and TRDJ1; D uncertain. CDR1 TSWWSYY and CDR2 QGS come from the germline V gene. The CDR3 contains 13 residues. Trimming took 4 bases from V and 3 from J, leaving 9 bases between them. The CDR3 protein is CALGGLWPDKLIF. In DNA form, the CDR3 reads TGTGCTCTTGGGGGTTTGTGGCCCGATAAACTCATCTTT.

The rearrangement uses TRDV1 and TRDJ1; D gene ambiguous. V was clipped by 4 bases and J by 5 bases, with 14 bases between them. CDR1 and CDR2 from the germline V gene are TSWWSYY and QGS. The CDR3 is made up of 14 amino acids. In DNA, the CDR3 is TGTGCTCTTGGGGTAACTTGTCACGATGATAAACTCATCTTT. The encoded protein is CALGVTCHDDKLIF.

The J gene is TRDJ1, the V gene TRDV1, with TRDD3 matching over 11 bases. TCRdb records no J gene; here it was assigned by comparing the DNA to germline. Losses at the gene ends were 1 base for V and 3 bases for J; bases not matched to a gene: 19. The CDR3 has 21 amino acids. CDR1 is TSWWSYY, CDR2 QGS, per germline. This CDR3 reads CALGERIPLLGDSGMADKLIF. DNA for the CDR3: TGTGCTCTTGGGGAACGCATTCCTTTACTGGGGGATAGTGGTATGGCCGATAAACTCATCTTT.

The chain employs TRDV2 and TRDJ1, with D maybe TRDD3 (5 bases). The CDR3 is made up of 14 amino acids. V was clipped by 1 base and J by 6 bases, with 14 bases between them. Germline V CDR1 and CDR2: GEAIGNYY, EKD. DNA for the CDR3: TGTGCCTGTGACACGGAGTGGGGCTGGAATAAACTCATCTTT. This codes for CACDTEWGWNKLIF.

The J gene is TRDJ1, the V gene TRDV1; 12 nucleotides agree with TRDD3. With 2 bases clipped from V and 5 bases from J, the junction kept 15 bases outside the gene matches. Germline-derived CDR1 and CDR2 are TSWWSYY and QGS. There are 19 residues in the CDR3. This CDR3 reads CALGEINLYWGILTDKLIF. DNA for the CDR3: TGTGCTCTTGGGGAAATCAACCTTTACTGGGGGATACTGACAGATAAACTCATCTTT.

This clone showed up just a few times. The chain couples TRDV1 to TRDJ1; TRDD2 agrees at 8 bases. The length of the CDR3 is 16 residues. V was clipped by 0 bases and J by 8 bases; unmatched bases: 11. Germline V gene lookup returns CDR1 TSWWSYY and CDR2 QGS. CDR3 nucleotides: TGTGCTCTTGGGGAACTCTTCCTACGATCGACTGGGAAACTCATCTTT. Its protein product is CALGELFLRSTGKLIF.

The chain carries TRDV2 and TRDJ1; possibly TRDD2 for D (6 bases). V was shortened by 5 bases and J by 3 bases, with 33 bases between the two germline ends. The germline V gene encodes CDR1 GEAIGNYY and CDR2 EKD. The CDR3 is made up of 20 amino acids. CDR3 protein: CACGDSVPPSAPGGPDKLIF. The CDR3 DNA reads as TGTGCCTGTGGGGATTCCGTGCCCCCTTCCGCCCCGGGAGGACCCGATAAACTCATCTTT.